The 28 T cell receptor beta chains below all came from one sample that was sequenced in a study of identical twins. TCRdb analysed the 5' RACE reads with MiXCR anew, one entry per CDR3 protein. The sample has approximately 590,000 distinct CDR3 sequences; roughly 9.5% are singletons. These data also featured in a second study, about yellow fever vaccine responses in identical twins.

The sequenced material came from PBMCs. The source is a woman between 18 and 29 years old in good health.

This clonotype was counted ten times or more. This chain connects TRBV12-3 or TRBV12-4 to TRBJ1-4; TRBD1 is a possible D gene (6 bases). V was pared by 4 bases and J by 2 bases, with 11 bases between. This CDR3 contains 15 residues. Here the CDR3 DNA reads TGTGCCAGCAGTTCTCAGGGGAGCACTAATGAAAAACTGTTTTTT. Protein product: CASSSQGSTNEKLFF.

The chain uses TRBV27 and TRBJ2-3; possible D gene TRBD1, 6 bases. The CDR3 covers 15 residues. CDR1 is MNHEY and CDR2 is SMNVEV in the germline V gene (reference sequence). V lost 5 bases to trimming and J lost 2 bases, with 14 bases between them. CDR3 nucleotides: TGTGCCAGCAGTCCCCTCGGGGACAACACAGATACGCAGTATTTT. Encoded protein: CASSPLGDNTDTQYF.

The rearrangement uses TRBV7-9 and TRBJ2-2; D not certain. Trimming shortened V by 3 bases and J by 8 bases, and 13 bases separated the two germline ends. This CDR3 spans 14 amino acids. From germline, CDR1 is SEHNR and CDR2 FQNEAQ (reference sequence). The CDR3 nucleotides are TGTGCCAGCAGCTTTGGGGAACGTGCGGGGGAGCTGTTTTTT. Residues: CASSFGERAGELFF.

V usage is TRBV15 and J usage is TRBJ2-1; D is undetermined. V dropped 0 bases and J dropped 3 bases, with 6 bases sitting between them. Germline V CDR1 and CDR2: LNHNV, YYDKDF (reference sequence). This CDR3 comprises 14 residues. The CDR3 bases are TGTGCCACCAGCAGAGATGTGGGCTACAATGAGCAGTTCTTC. Translated, it gives CATSRDVGYNEQFF.

V usage is TRBV7-9 and J usage is TRBJ2-5; D is ambiguous. CDR3 length: 12 amino acids. V lost 2 bases to trimming and J lost 10 bases, with 11 bases between them. Per germline, CDR1 SEHNR and CDR2 FQNEAQ (reference sequence). CDR3 bases: TGTGCCAGCAGCTTAAGTGTACGAATCCAGTACTTC. This codes for CASSLSVRIQYF.

V and J are TRBV6-5 and TRBJ1-4; no definite D call. Between the trimmed V and J ends, which lost 4 bases and 8 bases, there was a span of 17 bases. Germline V CDR1 and CDR2: MNHEY, SVGAGI. The CDR3 consists of 15 residues. The CDR3 bases are TGTGCCAGCAGTTCCACTCGTGCACAGCGCGAAAAACTGTTTTTT. Its translation is CASSSTRAQREKLFF.

The J gene is TRBJ2-3, the V gene TRBV2, with TRBD2 matching 8 bases. Germline assignment: CDR1 SNHLY and CDR2 FYNNEI. The J segment lost 8 bases and the V segment lost 6 bases, leaving 7 bases of the junction unmatched. This CDR3 is 13 amino acids long. In DNA form, the CDR3 reads TGTGCCAGCAGCCAGACTAGCGAGTCTACGCAGTATTTT. It translates to CASSQTSESTQYF.

There are a few counts of this clonotype. The gene calls are TRBV20-1 and TRBJ2-3; 9 nucleotides line up with TRBD2. The CDR3 is 16 amino acids. V was clipped by 6 bases and J by 2 bases; unmatched bases: 12. CDR1 DFQATT and CDR2 SNEGSKA come from the germline V gene (reference sequence). The DNA for the CDR3 is TGCAGTGCACCCGCTAGGGCGGGAGGGGTCACAGATACGCAGTATTTT. Protein sequence: CSAPARAGGVTDTQYF.

The rearrangement uses TRBV4-3 and TRBJ2-1; TRBD2 matches 8 bases. This CDR3 has 14 residues. CDR1 and CDR2 from the germline V gene are LGHNA and YSLEER. V lost 1 base and J lost 12; bases outside the gene matches: 8. The CDR3 protein is CASSQVGSGNLQFF. CDR3 coding DNA: TGCGCCAGCAGCCAAGTAGGTAGCGGGAACCTGCAGTTCTTC.

This clonotype has just a few counts. CDR3 DNA: TGTGCCAGCAGTACTTGGGACAGGGGAAGGTACGAGCAGTACTTC. Amino acid sequence: CASSTWDRGRYEQYF. V is TRBV12-3 or TRBV12-4 and J is TRBJ2-7, with TRBD1 identical over 10 bases. V was pared by 5 bases and J by 4 bases, with 8 bases of the junction left unmatched. There are 15 residues in the CDR3.

In this sample, this clonotype turned up a few times. The chain combines TRBV6-1 with TRBJ2-1; 9 positions match TRBD2. After removal of 5 bases from V and 5 bases from J, the junction contained 10 bases not matched to a gene. The CDR3 has 16 residues. Germline CDR1 MNHNS, CDR2 SASEGT. The CDR3 reads CASSRLAGEVNNEQFF. As DNA, the CDR3 is TGTGCCAGCAGTCGATTAGCGGGAGAGGTAAACAATGAGCAGTTCTTC.

The chain combines TRBV14 with TRBJ2-1; the match to TRBD2 covers 9 bases. The ends lost 1 base at V and 9 bases at J; junction bases unmatched: 7. Per the germline V gene, CDR1 is SGHDN and CDR2 is FVKESK. This CDR3 has 15 amino acids. The CDR3 sequence: CASSQAIAGGVEQFF. The DNA for the CDR3 is TGTGCCAGCAGCCAAGCAATTGCGGGAGGGGTTGAGCAGTTCTTC.

At least ten counts were recorded for this clonotype. For the CDR3, the DNA is TGTGCCAGCAGTTTAGCGGACATCACCTACGAGCAGTACTTC. Translated, it gives CASSLADITYEQYF. V and J are TRBV28 and TRBJ2-7; maybe TRBD1 (5 bases). V gave up 2 bases and J gave up 2 bases, with 10 bases separating them. The V gene's germline CDR1 is MDHEN and CDR2 SYDVKM. CDR3 size: 14 residues. The full variable domain, rest sourced from reference TRBV28 and TRBJ2-7, is DVKVTQSSRYLVKRTGEKVFLECVQDMDHENMFWYRQDPGLGLRLIYFSYDVKMKEKGDIPEGYSVSREKKERFSLILESASTNQTSMYLCASSLADITYEQYFGPGTRLTVT.

There are a few counts of this clonotype. The rearrangement joins TRBV7-6 to TRBJ2-5, with 10 bases aligning to TRBD2. Germline CDR1 and CDR2: SGHVS and FNYEAQ. The CDR3 extends over 15 amino acids. Losses at the gene ends were 5 bases for V and 3 bases for J; bases not matched to a gene: 6. CDR3 loop: CASSPLAGVEETQYF. In DNA, the CDR3 is TGTGCCAGCAGCCCCCTAGCGGGGGTAGAAGAGACCCAGTACTTC.

In this sample, this clonotype turned up many times. The rearrangement joins TRBV5-1 to TRBJ2-5; D possibly matches TRBD1 or TRBD2 (5 bases each). Trimming shortened V by 0 bases and J by 0 bases, and 9 bases separated the two germline ends. CDR3 length equals 15 residues. CDR1 is SGHRS, CDR2 YFSETQ, per germline. The DNA of the CDR3 is TGCGCCAGCAGCTTGGCCGGGACGGACCAAGAGACCCAGTACTTC. Its translation: CASSLAGTDQETQYF.

The chain recombines TRBV13 with TRBJ2-1; 8 bases are a match to TRBD2. V lost 5 bases and J lost 7; bases outside the gene matches: 10. This CDR3 has 15 residues. Germline V gene lookup returns CDR1 PRHDT and CDR2 FYEKMQ (reference sequence). This CDR3 reads CASSPRKRGGNEQFF. DNA for the CDR3: TGTGCCAGCAGCCCTAGAAAACGGGGGGGGAATGAGCAGTTCTTC.

This clonotype was seen a handful of times. CDR3 DNA sequence: TGTGCCAGCAGCGGAGGTGGTGGATATAGCAATCAGCCCCAGCATTTT. This encodes CASSGGGGYSNQPQHF. The chain combines TRBV2 with TRBJ1-5; no clear D gene. Per germline, CDR1 SNHLY and CDR2 FYNNEI. This CDR3 comprises 16 residues. Trimming pared 6 bases from V and 0 bases from J, leaving 15 bases between.

In this sample, this clonotype turned up a few times. V usage is TRBV10-3 and J usage is TRBJ2-2; D is ambiguous. Germline CDR1 and CDR2: ENHRY and SYGVKD. The V and J ends lost 7 bases and 2 bases respectively, with 11 bases between them. The CDR3 totals 14 residues. The CDR3 sequence is CAITGPTNTGELFF. The CDR3, as DNA: TGTGCCATCACAGGCCCGACCAACACCGGGGAGCTGTTTTTT.

This clonotype occurred a few times. The V call is TRBV27, the J call TRBJ1-2, with TRBD1 as a possible D gene (5 bases). Trimming removed 9 bases at V and 8 bases at J, with 16 bases between. Germline CDR1 and CDR2: MNHEY and SMNVEV (reference sequence). The CDR3 runs 12 residues. The CDR3 nucleotides read TGTGCCAGTCAGACCGGGGCGGGGGGCTACACCTTC. This encodes CASQTGAGGYTF.

This sequence joins TRBV12-3 or TRBV12-4 and TRBJ2-7; 12 nucleotides align to TRBD1. This CDR3 has 15 amino acids. V was pared by 5 bases and J by 10 bases, with 12 bases of the junction left unmatched. The CDR3 DNA is TGTGCCAGCAGTCTCCTCCGGGACAGGGGGCTCGGACAGTACTTC. Amino acid sequence: CASSLLRDRGLGQYF.

The rearrangement links TRBV10-3 to TRBJ2-5; TRBD1 aligns across 9 bases. V dropped 5 bases and J dropped 4; count of bases not matched to a gene: 5. Germline V gives CDR1 ENHRY, CDR2 SYGVKD. This CDR3 is built from 14 residues. The CDR3 spells CAISPGQGAETQYF. The CDR3 DNA reads TGTGCCATCAGTCCGGGACAGGGTGCAGAGACCCAGTACTTC.

Only a few counts were recorded for this clonotype. The rearrangement links TRBV12-3 or TRBV12-4 to TRBJ2-2, with TRBD2 as a possible D gene (6 bases). V dropped 2 bases and J dropped 4 bases, with 14 bases sitting between them. The length of the CDR3 is 16 residues. CDR3 bases: TGTGCCAGCAGTTTATCGGGACTTCGGGGCACCGGGGAGCTGTTTTTT. It encodes CASSLSGLRGTGELFF.

V and J are TRBV5-1 and TRBJ1-1; D call uncertain. This CDR3 spans 13 amino acids. Germline assignment: CDR1 SGHRS and CDR2 YFSETQ. The V end was cut by 0 bases, the J end by 3 bases, with 6 bases between. CDR3 protein: CASSLVQDTEAFF. CDR3 DNA: TGCGCCAGCAGCTTGGTGCAAGACACTGAAGCTTTCTTT.

This chain links TRBV12-3 or TRBV12-4 with TRBJ2-3; the D is unclear. This CDR3 is built from 10 residues. CDR3 loop: CEDPTDTQYF. The CDR3 DNA is TGTGAAGACCCTACAGATACGCAGTATTTT.

V is TRBV5-1 and J is TRBJ2-5; TRBD2 aligns across 9 bases. This CDR3 is 15 amino acids long. Germline V gene lookup returns CDR1 SGHRS and CDR2 YFSETQ. The J segment lost 5 bases and the V segment lost 0 bases, leaving 5 bases of the junction unmatched. CDR3 DNA: TGCGCCAGCAGCTTGGGTAGCGGGAGTTTTGAGACCCAGTACTTC. This translates into CASSLGSGSFETQYF.

This clonotype was detected many times. The rearrangement joins TRBV12-3 or TRBV12-4 to TRBJ2-2; 7 positions match TRBD2. After removal of 7 bases from V and 6 bases from J, the junction contained 8 bases not matched to a gene. This CDR3 is 14 amino acids long. The CDR3 protein is CASTPYAGAGELFF. CDR3 in DNA: TGTGCCAGCACCCCGTATGCGGGGGCCGGGGAGCTGTTTTTT.

J is TRBJ2-1 and V is TRBV4-2, with D tentatively TRBD1 (6 bases). The V end was cut by 2 bases, the J end by 7 bases, with 9 bases between. The CDR3 has 13 residues. Germline loops: CDR1 LGHNA, CDR2 YNFKEQ. CDR3 region: CASSQPTGNEQFF. As DNA, the CDR3 is TGTGCCAGCAGCCAACCCACAGGGAATGAGCAGTTCTTC.

This clonotype came up a few times. This rearrangement joins TRBV7-9 to TRBJ2-7; D is unclear. CDR3 length: 11 amino acids. Germline CDR1 and CDR2: SEHNR and FQNEAQ (reference sequence). V was shortened by 3 bases and J by 12 bases, with 12 bases between the two germline ends. The DNA of the CDR3 is TGTGCCAGCAGCTTCGACTCCCGTCCGTACTTC. It encodes CASSFDSRPYF.